Following are 13 T cell receptor beta chains from one sample sequenced in a study of control samples from healthy donors and cancer patients. TCRdb keeps only in-frame clones here, not all; method: immunoSEQ multiplex PCR. The sample lists 65,000 to 100,000 clones, more than 75% occurring once. What was sequenced was blood. Receptors were obtained from a man aged 45-65 years in good health.

This clone was detected only a few times. The chain combines TRBV24-1 with TRBJ2-3; TRBD2 agrees at 8 bases. The CDR3 is 15 residues long. V lost 9 bases to trimming and J lost 2 bases; unmatched junction nucleotides: 9. Germline CDR1 and CDR2: KGHDR and SFDVKD. In nucleotides, the CDR3 is TGTGCCACCGGGAGGCGGGGGGACAACACAGATACGCAGTATTTT. Translating gives CATGRRGDNTDTQYF.

The chain uses TRBV6-1 and TRBJ2-5; no clear D. Trimming removed 3 bases at V and 4 bases at J, with 12 bases between. The CDR3 spans 14 residues. Germline CDR1 is MNHNS and CDR2 is SASEGT. The CDR3 DNA reads TGTGCCAGCAGTGATTCTCTTGGGCGAGAGACCCAGTACTTC. It yields the protein CASSDSLGRETQYF.

The chain joins TRBV6-1 to TRBJ1-5; TRBD1 matches at 9 bases. Germline CDR1 MNHNS, CDR2 SASEGT. The trim removed 4 bases at V and 9 bases at J, leaving 13 bases unmatched. The CDR3 has 16 residues. CDR3: CASSAPPGQGGVPQHF. CDR3 DNA sequence: TGTGCCAGCAGTGCCCCCCCGGGACAGGGTGGAGTGCCCCAGCATTTT.

The chain is built from TRBV30 and TRBJ1-5; 11 bases are shared with TRBD1. Germline V CDR1 and CDR2: GTSNPN, SVGIG (reference sequence). The CDR3 spans 16 residues. V dropped 2 bases and J dropped 6; count of bases not matched to a gene: 9. The CDR3 bases are TGTGCCTGGAGTCATTTTGGACAGGGGGCTGGTCAGCCCCAGCATTTT. Residues: CAWSHFGQGAGQPQHF.

In its sample, this clone was seen once. The chain is built from TRBV4-1 and TRBJ2-7; D is unresolved. This CDR3 spans 14 amino acids. CDR1 and CDR2 (germline): MGHRA, YSYEKL. V gave up 4 bases and J gave up 6 bases, with 16 bases separating them. This CDR3 is CASSPVNNLREQYV. DNA for the CDR3: TGCGCCAGCAGCCCCGTTAATAACCTTCGCGAGCAGTACGTC.

The gene calls are TRBV4-2 and TRBJ1-3; 8 nucleotides match TRBD1. V dropped 1 base and J dropped 4; count of bases not matched to a gene: 3. This CDR3 contains 15 residues. Germline V gene sequence: CDR1 LGHNA, CDR2 YNFKEQ. The CDR3 sequence is CASSQGRGPGNTIYF. The CDR3 bases are TGTGCCAGCAGCCAAGGCAGGGGGCCAGGAAACACCATATATTTT.

This chain links TRBV7-6 with TRBJ2-2; D not certain. V lost 4 bases and J 4 bases, leaving 19 bases between the germline ends. Germline-derived CDR1 and CDR2 are SGHVS and FNYEAQ. The CDR3 contains 17 residues. CDR3 amino acids: CASSSSPAGLTTGELFF. The CDR3 DNA reads as TGTGCCAGCAGCTCGAGCCCGGCCGGGCTAACCACCGGGGAGCTGTTTTTT.

V usage is TRBV20-1 and J usage is TRBJ2-3; unclear D gene. V was pared by 6 bases and J by 1 base, with 5 bases between. The CDR3 runs 11 residues. Germline CDR1 DFQATT, CDR2 SNEGSKA (reference sequence). This chain's CDR3 is CSAARTDTQYF. In DNA, the CDR3 is TGCAGTGCCGCCCGCACAGATACGCAGTATTTT.

This chain connects TRBV2 to TRBJ1-5, with TRBD1 identical over 11 bases. The length of the CDR3 is 14 residues. The trim removed 4 bases at V and 6 bases at J, leaving 2 bases unmatched. Per germline, CDR1 SNHLY and CDR2 FYNNEI. CDR3 in amino acids: CASSVGTGGQPQHF. CDR3 in DNA: TGTGCCAGCAGTGTCGGGACAGGGGGTCAGCCCCAGCATTTT.

The rearrangement uses TRBV7-9 and TRBJ2-5; 8 bases line up with TRBD1. CDR3 length equals 14 residues. The germline V gene encodes CDR1 SEHNR and CDR2 FQNEAQ (reference sequence). With 5 bases clipped from V and 2 bases from J, the junction kept 4 bases outside the gene matches. The chain's CDR3 is CASSHRDRQETQYF. The DNA of the CDR3 is TGTGCCAGCAGCCACCGGGACAGGCAAGAGACCCAGTACTTC.

The gene calls are TRBV4-3 and TRBJ1-2; a weak D match, TRBD1 (6 bases). CDR3 length equals 15 residues. Germline CDR1 is LGHNA and CDR2 is YSLEER. V was cut by 0 bases and J by 4 bases, with 12 bases left in between. For the CDR3, the DNA is TGCGCCAGCAGCCAAGACTTGGGGGGGCGCTATGGCTACACCTTC. It translates to CASSQDLGGRYGYTF.

The rearrangement joins TRBV4-2 to TRBJ2-7; D is unresolved. The V and J ends lost 1 base and 6 bases respectively, with 16 bases between them. Germline lookup yields CDR1 LGHNA and CDR2 YNFKEQ. The CDR3 is 15 residues long. This CDR3 is CASSQVAGSGPEQYF. CDR3 DNA sequence: TGTGCCAGCAGCCAAGTGGCCGGGTCTGGGCCCGAGCAGTACTTC.

CDR3 in amino acids: CASSLARTNTQYF. As DNA, the CDR3 is TGTGCCAGCAGCTTAGCGCGGACTAATACGCAGTATTTT. The V call is TRBV7-2, the J call TRBJ2-3, with D possibly TRBD2 on 6 matching bases. CDR3 length: 13 amino acids. Germline CDR1 is SGHTA and CDR2 is FQGNSA. V was trimmed by 0 bases and J by 7 bases, leaving 8 bases between them.